The next 10 T cell receptor beta chains were all read from a single sample in a study of T cell repertoires in ileal Crohn's disease. Assay: immunoSEQ multiplex PCR; the TCRdb copy retains only in-frame clones and omits some. The sample lists about 3,800 clones, roughly 80% seen once, with around 7% in the top ten. Source material: ileal tissue. The receptors come from an adult with Crohn's disease.

The V and J genes are TRBV15 and TRBJ2-5, with no clear D. Trimming pared 1 base from V and 5 bases from J, leaving 8 bases between. This CDR3 is 13 amino acids long. Germline V gene data show CDR1 as LNHNV and CDR2 as YYDKDF (reference sequence). In DNA form, the CDR3 reads TGTGCCACCAGCAGAGGTATCGGGGAGACCCAGTACTTC. Its translation is CATSRGIGETQYF.

This clone was recorded once. This rearrangement joins TRBV10-1 to TRBJ2-2; 8 positions match TRBD1. V lost 5 bases and J lost 7; bases outside the gene matches: 12. Germline CDR1 WNHNN, CDR2 SYGVQD (reference sequence). The CDR3 has 16 amino acids. The CDR3 protein is CASSMTGAEDLGELFF. The CDR3 nucleotides read TGCGCCAGCAGTATGACAGGGGCCGAGGACCTCGGGGAGCTGTTTTTT.

This chain connects TRBV11-3 to TRBJ2-7; maybe TRBD2 (6 bases). The germline V gene has CDR1 SGHNT and CDR2 YENEEA. This CDR3 region has 15 residues. Trimming stripped 2 bases from V and 5 bases from J, with 16 bases between. The CDR3 DNA reads as TGTGCCAGCAGCTTATATGATGCGGGGTCCCACGAGCAGTACTTC. Its protein product is CASSLYDAGSHEQYF.

The CDR3 DNA is TGTGCCAGCAGCCCTTATTACGAGCAGTACTTC. It encodes CASSPYYEQYF. The chain joins TRBV11-2 to TRBJ2-5; D ambiguous. Near its end, the DNA agrees better with TRBJ2-7, so the J call may be wrong. Germline lookup yields CDR1 SGHAT and CDR2 FQNNGV. The CDR3 sequence is 11 residues long.

J is TRBJ1-1 and V is TRBV7-8; D perhaps matches TRBD1 (5 bases). Germline CDR1 is SGHVS and CDR2 is FQNEAQ. Trimming stripped 0 bases from V and 4 bases from J, with 12 bases between. The CDR3 contains 15 residues. Here the CDR3 reads CASSLAGGRGTEAFF. The CDR3, as DNA: TGTGCCAGCAGCTTAGCGGGGGGACGGGGCACTGAAGCTTTCTTT. Supplemented by reference TRBV7-8 and TRBJ1-1, the full variable domain reads GAGVSQSPRYKVAKRGQDVALRCDPISGHVSLFWYQQALGQGPEFLTYFQNEAQLDKSGLPSDRFFAERPEGSVSTLKIQRTQQEDSAVYLCASSLAGGRGTEAFFGQGTRLTVV.

The chain couples TRBV6-5 to TRBJ2-1; 14 bases line up with TRBD2. With V trimmed by 0 bases and J by 8 bases, 3 bases remained unmatched. CDR1 MNHEY and CDR2 SVGAGI come from the germline V gene. The CDR3 is made up of 16 amino acids. The CDR3 coding sequence is TGTGCCAGCAGTTACTCCGGGACTAGCGGGGGCTATGAGCAGTTCTTC. Protein product: CASSYSGTSGGYEQFF.

The chain's CDR3 is CASRQSTDTQYF. The DNA for the CDR3 is TGTGCCAGTAGACAGAGCACAGATACGCAGTATTTT. This chain links TRBV19 with TRBJ2-3; unclear D gene. Per the germline V gene, CDR1 is LNHDA and CDR2 is SQIVND (reference sequence). V was trimmed by 6 bases and J by 0 bases, leaving 4 bases between them. The CDR3 is 12 residues long.

The chain joins TRBV6-1 to TRBJ1-5; D is perhaps TRBD1 (6 bases). CDR3 length: 14 residues. Germline V lookup: CDR1 MNHNS, CDR2 SASEGT. The V end was cut by 4 bases, the J end by 3 bases, with 10 bases between. The CDR3 sequence: CASSATGNNQPQHF. The CDR3 nucleotides read TGTGCCAGCAGTGCGACAGGAAACAATCAGCCCCAGCATTTT.

The chain has TRBV11-3 and TRBJ1-1, with 7 bases fitting TRBD1. This CDR3 is 15 amino acids long. With V trimmed by 5 bases and J by 0 bases, 6 bases remained unmatched. CDR1 SGHNT and CDR2 YENEEA come from the germline V gene. CDR3 DNA sequence: TGTGCCAGCAGCCGGGGGACAGAGATGAACACTGAAGCTTTCTTT. Translated, it gives CASSRGTEMNTEAFF. The whole variable domain, remainder taken from reference TRBV11-3 and TRBJ1-1, is EAGVVQSPRYKIIEKKQPVAFWCNPISGHNTLYWYLQNLGQGPELLIRYENEEAVDDSQLPKDRFSAERLKGVDSTLKIQPAELGDSAVYLCASSRGTEMNTEAFFGQGTRLTVV.

The rearrangement uses TRBV5-1 and TRBJ2-1; no clear D. This CDR3 is built from 12 residues. Looked up from germline, CDR1 is SGHRS and CDR2 is YFSETQ. V lost 6 bases to trimming and J lost 1 base, with 5 bases between them. The CDR3 DNA sequence: TGCGCCAGCACCGCGTCCTACAATGAGCAGTTCTTC. This encodes CASTASYNEQFF.